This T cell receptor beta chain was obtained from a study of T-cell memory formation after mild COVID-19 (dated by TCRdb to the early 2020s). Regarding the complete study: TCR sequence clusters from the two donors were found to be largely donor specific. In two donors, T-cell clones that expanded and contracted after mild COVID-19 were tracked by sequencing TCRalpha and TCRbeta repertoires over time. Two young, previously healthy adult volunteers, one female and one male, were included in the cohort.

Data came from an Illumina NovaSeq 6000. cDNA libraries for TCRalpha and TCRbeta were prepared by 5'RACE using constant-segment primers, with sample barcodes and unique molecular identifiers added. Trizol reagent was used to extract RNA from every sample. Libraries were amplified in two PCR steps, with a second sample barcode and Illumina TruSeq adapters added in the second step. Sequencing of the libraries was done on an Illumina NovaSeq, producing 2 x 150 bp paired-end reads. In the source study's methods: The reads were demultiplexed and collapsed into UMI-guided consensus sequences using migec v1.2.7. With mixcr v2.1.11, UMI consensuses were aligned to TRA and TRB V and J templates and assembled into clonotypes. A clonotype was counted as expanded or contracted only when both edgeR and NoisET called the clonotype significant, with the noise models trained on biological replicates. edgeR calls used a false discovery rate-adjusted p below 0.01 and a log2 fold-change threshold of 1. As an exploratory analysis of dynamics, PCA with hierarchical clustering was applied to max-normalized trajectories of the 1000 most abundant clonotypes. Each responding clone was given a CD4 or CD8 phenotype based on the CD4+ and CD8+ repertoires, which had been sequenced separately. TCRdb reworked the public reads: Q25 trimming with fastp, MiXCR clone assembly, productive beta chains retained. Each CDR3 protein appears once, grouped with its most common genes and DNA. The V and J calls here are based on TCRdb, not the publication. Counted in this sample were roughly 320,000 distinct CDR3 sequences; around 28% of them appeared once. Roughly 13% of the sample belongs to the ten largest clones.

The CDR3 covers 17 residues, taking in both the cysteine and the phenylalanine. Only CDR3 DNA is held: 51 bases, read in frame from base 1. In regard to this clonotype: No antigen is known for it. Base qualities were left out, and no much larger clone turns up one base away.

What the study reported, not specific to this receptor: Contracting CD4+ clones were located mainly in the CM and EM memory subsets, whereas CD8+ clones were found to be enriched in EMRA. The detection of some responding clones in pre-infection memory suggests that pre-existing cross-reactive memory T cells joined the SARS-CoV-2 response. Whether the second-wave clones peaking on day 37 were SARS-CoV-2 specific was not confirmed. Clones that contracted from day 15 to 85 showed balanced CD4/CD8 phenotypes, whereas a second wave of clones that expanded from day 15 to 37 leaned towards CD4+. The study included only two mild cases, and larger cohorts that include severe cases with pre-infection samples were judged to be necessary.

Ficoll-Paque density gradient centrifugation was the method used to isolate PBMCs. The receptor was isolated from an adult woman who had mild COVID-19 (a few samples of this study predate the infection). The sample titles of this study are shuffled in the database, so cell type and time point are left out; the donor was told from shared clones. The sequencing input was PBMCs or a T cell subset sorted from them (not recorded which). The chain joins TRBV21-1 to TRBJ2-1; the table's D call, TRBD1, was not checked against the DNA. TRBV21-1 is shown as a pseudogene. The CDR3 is CASSKPSLGQGSNEQFF. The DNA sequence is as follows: TGTGCCAGCAGCAAGCCGTCTCTCGGACAGGGGAGCAATGAGCAGTTCTTC.